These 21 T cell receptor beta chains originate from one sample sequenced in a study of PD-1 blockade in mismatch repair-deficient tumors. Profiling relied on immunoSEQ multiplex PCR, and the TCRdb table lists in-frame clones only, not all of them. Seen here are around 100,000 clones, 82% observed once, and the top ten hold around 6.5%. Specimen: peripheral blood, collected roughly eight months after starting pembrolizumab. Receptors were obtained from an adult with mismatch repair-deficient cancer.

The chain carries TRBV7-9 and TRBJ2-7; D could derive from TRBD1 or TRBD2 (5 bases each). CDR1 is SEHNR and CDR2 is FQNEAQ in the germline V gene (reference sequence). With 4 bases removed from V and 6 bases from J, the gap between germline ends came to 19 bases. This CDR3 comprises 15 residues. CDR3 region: CASSSLGDRLGEQYF. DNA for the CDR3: TGTGCCAGCAGCTCCTTGGGGGACCGACTGGGCGAGCAGTACTTC.

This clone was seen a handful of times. CDR3 DNA: TGTGCCAGCAGCTCACAAGGGGGGGCGTATGGCTACACCTTC. Its protein is CASSSQGGAYGYTF. The V call is TRBV7-2, the J call TRBJ1-2; D perhaps matches TRBD1 (6 bases). The CDR3 loop spans 14 amino acids. The germline V gene has CDR1 SGHTA and CDR2 FQGNSA. Trimming cost V 4 bases and J 5 bases, with 14 bases left between them.

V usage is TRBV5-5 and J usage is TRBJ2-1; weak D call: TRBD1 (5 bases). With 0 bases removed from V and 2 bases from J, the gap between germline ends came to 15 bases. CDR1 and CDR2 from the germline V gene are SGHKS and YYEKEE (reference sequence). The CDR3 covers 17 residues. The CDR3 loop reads CASSLESTWGPYNEQFF. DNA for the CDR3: TGTGCCAGCAGCTTGGAATCAACGTGGGGCCCCTACAATGAGCAGTTCTTC.

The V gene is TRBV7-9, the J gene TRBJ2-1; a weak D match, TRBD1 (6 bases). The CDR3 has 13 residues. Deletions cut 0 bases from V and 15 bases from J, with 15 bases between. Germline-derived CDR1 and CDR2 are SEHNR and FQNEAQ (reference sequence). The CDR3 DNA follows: TGTGCCAGCAGCTTAGCGGCCAGGGGAGTACGGTTCTTC. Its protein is CASSLAARGVRFF.

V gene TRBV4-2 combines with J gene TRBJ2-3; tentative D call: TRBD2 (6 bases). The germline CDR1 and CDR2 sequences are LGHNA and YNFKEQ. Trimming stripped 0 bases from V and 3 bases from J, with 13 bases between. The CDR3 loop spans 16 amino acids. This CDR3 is CASSQEGRGETDTQYF. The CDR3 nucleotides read TGTGCCAGCAGCCAAGAAGGGCGGGGTGAAACAGATACGCAGTATTTT.

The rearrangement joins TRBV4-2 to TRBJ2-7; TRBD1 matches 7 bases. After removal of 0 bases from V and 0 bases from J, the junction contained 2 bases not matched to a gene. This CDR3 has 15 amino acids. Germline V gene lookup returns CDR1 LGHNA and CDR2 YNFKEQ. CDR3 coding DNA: TGTGCCAGCAGCCAAGATTGGGACAGCTCCTACGAGCAGTACTTC. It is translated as CASSQDWDSSYEQYF.

CDR3 sequence reads: CASSEERGSYNEQFF. In DNA form, the CDR3 reads TGTGCCAGCAGTGAAGAAAGGGGGAGTTACAATGAGCAGTTCTTC. V usage is TRBV2 and J usage is TRBJ2-1; weak D call: TRBD1 (6 bases). Per germline, CDR1 SNHLY and CDR2 FYNNEI. The CDR3 consists of 15 residues. Trimming removed 1 base at V and 4 bases at J, with 11 bases between. The whole variable domain, remainder taken from reference TRBV2 and TRBJ2-1, is EPEVTQTPSHQVTQMGQEVILRCVPISNHLYFYWYRQILGQKVEFLVSFYNNEISEKSEIFDDQFSVERPDGSNFTLKIRSTKLEDSAMYFCASSEERGSYNEQFFGPGTRLTVL.

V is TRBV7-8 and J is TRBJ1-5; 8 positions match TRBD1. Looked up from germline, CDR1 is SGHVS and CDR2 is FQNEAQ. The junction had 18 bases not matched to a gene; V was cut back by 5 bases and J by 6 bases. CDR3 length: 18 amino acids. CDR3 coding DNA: TGTGCCAGCAGCCTTAAGAATCCCCGGACAGGGATTGTTCAGCCCCAGCATTTT. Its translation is CASSLKNPRTGIVQPQHF.

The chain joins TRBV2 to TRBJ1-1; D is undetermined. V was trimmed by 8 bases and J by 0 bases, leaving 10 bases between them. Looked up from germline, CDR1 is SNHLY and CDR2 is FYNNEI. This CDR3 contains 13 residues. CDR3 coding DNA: TGTGCCAGCCGGGGAGAGATGAACACTGAAGCTTTCTTT. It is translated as CASRGEMNTEAFF.

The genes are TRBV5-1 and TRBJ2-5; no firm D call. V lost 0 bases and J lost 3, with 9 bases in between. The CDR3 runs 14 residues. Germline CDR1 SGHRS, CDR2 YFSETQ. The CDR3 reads CASSLVGGEETQYF. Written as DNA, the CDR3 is TGCGCCAGCAGCTTGGTCGGCGGAGAAGAGACCCAGTACTTC.

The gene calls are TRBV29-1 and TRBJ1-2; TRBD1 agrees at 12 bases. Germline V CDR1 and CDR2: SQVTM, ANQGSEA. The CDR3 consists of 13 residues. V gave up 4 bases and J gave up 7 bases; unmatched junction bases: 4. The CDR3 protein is CSVGGQGAGGYTF. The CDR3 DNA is TGCAGCGTTGGGGGACAGGGGGCCGGTGGCTACACCTTC.

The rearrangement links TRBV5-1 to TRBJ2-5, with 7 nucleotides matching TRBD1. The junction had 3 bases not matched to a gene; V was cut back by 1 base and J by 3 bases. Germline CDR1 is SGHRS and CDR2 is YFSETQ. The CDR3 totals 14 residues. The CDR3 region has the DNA TGCGCCAGCAGCTTGTTAGACAGGGAAGAGACCCAGTACTTC. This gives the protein CASSLLDREETQYF.

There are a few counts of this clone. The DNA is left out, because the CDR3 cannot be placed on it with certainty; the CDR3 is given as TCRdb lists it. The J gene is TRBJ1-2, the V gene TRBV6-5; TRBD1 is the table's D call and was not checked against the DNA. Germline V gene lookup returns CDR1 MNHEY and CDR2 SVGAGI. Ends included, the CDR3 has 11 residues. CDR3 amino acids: CASSSGQGQTF.

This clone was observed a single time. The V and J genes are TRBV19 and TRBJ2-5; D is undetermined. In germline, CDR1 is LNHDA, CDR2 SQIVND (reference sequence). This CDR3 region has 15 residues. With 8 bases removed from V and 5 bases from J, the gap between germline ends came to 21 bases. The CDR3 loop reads CASETLAKDGETQYF. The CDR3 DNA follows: TGTGCCAGTGAAACCCTCGCTAAGGACGGGGAGACCCAGTACTTC.

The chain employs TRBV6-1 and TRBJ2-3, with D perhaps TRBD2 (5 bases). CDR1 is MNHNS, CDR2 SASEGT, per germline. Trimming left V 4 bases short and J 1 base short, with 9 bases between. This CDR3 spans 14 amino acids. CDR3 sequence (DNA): TGTGCCAGCAGTGTCCTTAGCGGCACAGATACGCAGTATTTT. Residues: CASSVLSGTDTQYF.

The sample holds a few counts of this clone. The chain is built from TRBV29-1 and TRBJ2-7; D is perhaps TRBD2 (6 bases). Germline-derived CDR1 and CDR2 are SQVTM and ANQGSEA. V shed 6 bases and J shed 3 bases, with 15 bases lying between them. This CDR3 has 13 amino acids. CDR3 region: CSVRRDLLYEQYF. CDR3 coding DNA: TGCAGCGTGCGACGGGACTTGCTCTACGAGCAGTACTTC.

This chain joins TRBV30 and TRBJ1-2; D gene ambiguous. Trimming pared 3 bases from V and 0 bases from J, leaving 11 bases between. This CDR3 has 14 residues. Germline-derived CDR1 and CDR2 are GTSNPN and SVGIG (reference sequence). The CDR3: CAWREDGSNYGYTF. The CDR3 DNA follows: TGTGCCTGGAGGGAGGACGGGTCTAACTATGGCTACACCTTC.

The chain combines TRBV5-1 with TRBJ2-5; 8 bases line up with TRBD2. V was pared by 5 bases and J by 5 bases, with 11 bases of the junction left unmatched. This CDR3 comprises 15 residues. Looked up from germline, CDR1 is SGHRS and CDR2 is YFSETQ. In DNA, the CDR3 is TGCGCCAGCAGTTATAGCGGGGCAGGCGCGGAGACCCAGTACTTC. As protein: CASSYSGAGAETQYF. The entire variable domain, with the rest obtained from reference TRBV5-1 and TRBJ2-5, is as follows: KAGVTQTPRYLIKTRGQQVTLSCSPISGHRSVSWYQQTPGQGLQFLFEYFSETQRNKGNFPGRFSGRQFSNSRSEMNVSTLELGDSALYLCASSYSGAGAETQYFGPGTRLLVL.

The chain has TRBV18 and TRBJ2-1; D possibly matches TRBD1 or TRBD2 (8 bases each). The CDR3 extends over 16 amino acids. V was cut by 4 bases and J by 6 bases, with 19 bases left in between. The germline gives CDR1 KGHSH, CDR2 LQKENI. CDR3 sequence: CASSRQGASGPNEQFF. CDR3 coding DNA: TGTGCCAGCTCACGTCAGGGGGCTAGCGGGCCCAATGAGCAGTTCTTC.

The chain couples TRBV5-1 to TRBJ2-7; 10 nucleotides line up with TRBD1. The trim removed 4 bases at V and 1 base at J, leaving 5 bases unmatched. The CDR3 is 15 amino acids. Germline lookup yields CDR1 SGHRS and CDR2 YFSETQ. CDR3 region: CASSAGQGWSYEQYF. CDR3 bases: TGCGCCAGCAGCGCGGGACAGGGGTGGTCCTACGAGCAGTACTTC.

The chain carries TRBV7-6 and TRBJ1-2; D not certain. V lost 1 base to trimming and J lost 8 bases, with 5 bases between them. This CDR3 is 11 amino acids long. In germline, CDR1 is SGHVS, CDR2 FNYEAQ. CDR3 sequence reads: CASSLDWGYTF. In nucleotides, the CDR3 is TGTGCCAGCAGCTTAGACTGGGGCTACACCTTC.